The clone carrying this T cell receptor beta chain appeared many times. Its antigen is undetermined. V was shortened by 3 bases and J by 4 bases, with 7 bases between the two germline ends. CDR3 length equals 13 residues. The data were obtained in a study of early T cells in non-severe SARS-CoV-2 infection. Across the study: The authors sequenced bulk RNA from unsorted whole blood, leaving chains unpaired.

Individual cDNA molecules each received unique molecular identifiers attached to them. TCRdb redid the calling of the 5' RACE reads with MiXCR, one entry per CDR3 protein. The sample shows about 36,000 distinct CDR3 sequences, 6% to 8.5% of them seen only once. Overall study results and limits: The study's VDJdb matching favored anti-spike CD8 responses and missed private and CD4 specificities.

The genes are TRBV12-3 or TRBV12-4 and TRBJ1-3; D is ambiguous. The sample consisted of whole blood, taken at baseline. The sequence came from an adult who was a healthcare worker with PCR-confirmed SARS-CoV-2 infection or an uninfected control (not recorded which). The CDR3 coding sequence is TGTGCCAGCAGTTTGGTGGAAGGAAACACCATATATTTT. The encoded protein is CASSLVEGNTIYF.